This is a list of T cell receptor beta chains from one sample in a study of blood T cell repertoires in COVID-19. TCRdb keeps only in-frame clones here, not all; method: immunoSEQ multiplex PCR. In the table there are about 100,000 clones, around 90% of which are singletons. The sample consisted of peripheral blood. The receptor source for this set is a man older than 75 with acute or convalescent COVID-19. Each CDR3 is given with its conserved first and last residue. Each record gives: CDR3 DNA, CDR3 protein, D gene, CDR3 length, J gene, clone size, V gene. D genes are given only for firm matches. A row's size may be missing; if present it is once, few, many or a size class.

cdr3_nt: TGTGCCGCACGGCCGTCGGGGTTCAATCAGCCCCAGCATTTT; cdr3_aa: CAARPSGFNQPQHF; d_call: -; cdr3_length: 14; j_call: TRBJ1-5; clone_size: -; v_call: TRBV28
cdr3_nt: TGTGCCAGCAGCCTAGACGGGGGGAACACAGATACGCAGTATTTT; cdr3_aa: CASSLDGGNTDTQYF; d_call: TRBD2; cdr3_length: 15; j_call: TRBJ2-3; clone_size: -; v_call: TRBV7-3
cdr3_nt: TGTGCCAGCAGCACCCGGACTAGCGGACTCTACGAGCAGTACTTC; cdr3_aa: CASSTRTSGLYEQYF; d_call: TRBD2; cdr3_length: 15; j_call: TRBJ2-7; clone_size: -; v_call: TRBV7-2
cdr3_nt: TGTGCCAGCAGACCGGGGGGTTCTGAGACCCAGTACTTC; cdr3_aa: CASRPGGSETQYF; d_call: TRBD2; cdr3_length: 13; j_call: TRBJ2-5; clone_size: once; v_call: TRBV12-3/TRBV12-4
cdr3_nt: TGTGCCATCAGGGGCATGAAGGATCAGCCCCAGCATTTT; cdr3_aa: CAIRGMKDQPQHF; d_call: -; cdr3_length: 13; j_call: TRBJ1-5; clone_size: -; v_call: TRBV10-3
cdr3_nt: TGTGCCAGCAGCTTAGCGGCGGCCACCTACGAGCAGTACTTC; cdr3_aa: CASSLAAATYEQYF; d_call: -; cdr3_length: 14; j_call: TRBJ2-7; clone_size: many; v_call: TRBV7-2
cdr3_nt: TGTGCCATCAGTGACGGACAGGGAGGGACTAGCGGCAGACCCTCCTACGAGCAGTACTTC; cdr3_aa: CAISDGQGGTSGRPSYEQYF; d_call: TRBD2; cdr3_length: 20; j_call: TRBJ2-7; clone_size: -; v_call: TRBV10-3
cdr3_nt: TGTGCCAGCAGCCCCACCGGGACAGGAGCTGGAAACACCATATATTTT; cdr3_aa: CASSPTGTGAGNTIYF; d_call: TRBD1; cdr3_length: 16; j_call: TRBJ1-3; clone_size: once; v_call: TRBV11-2
cdr3_nt: TGTGCCAGCAGGTTCAGGGGCAATCAGCCCCAGCATTTT; cdr3_aa: CASRFRGNQPQHF; d_call: -; cdr3_length: 13; j_call: TRBJ1-5; clone_size: -; v_call: TRBV12-3/TRBV12-4
cdr3_nt: TGTGCCATCAGTCCCGGGAACACTGAAGCTTTCTTT; cdr3_aa: CAISPGNTEAFF; d_call: -; cdr3_length: 12; j_call: TRBJ1-1; clone_size: -; v_call: TRBV10-3
cdr3_nt: TGTGCCAGTAGCAGGGGACCGAGAGGTACCGGGGAGCTGTTTTTT; cdr3_aa: CASSRGPRGTGELFF; d_call: -; cdr3_length: 15; j_call: TRBJ2-2; clone_size: -; v_call: TRBV19